Below, one TCR beta chain is given with its context. The sample comes from a study of shared clonotypes between healthy human individuals. The ends were cut back, 6 bases at V and 4 bases at J, with 16 bases in the middle. Germline CDR1 reads SGHRS; CDR2 reads YFSETQ. The CDR3 is 14 residues long. CD45RA-negative memory and CD45RA+ naive subsets were split from the CD4+ cells. Data came from immunoSEQ multiplex PCR; TCRdb stores just in-frame clones and leaves some out. The sample has about 2 million clones; roughly 95% are singletons. What was sequenced was naive CD4+ T cells sorted from blood. Subset specified: CD45RA+ positively selected. This sequence joins TRBV5-1 and TRBJ2-5, with D perhaps given as TRBD1 or TRBD2 (6 bases each). The receptor comes from a man younger than 35 in good health. The CDR3 DNA follows: TGCGCCAGCAAGAGGGGGGAGGAAATAGAGACCCAGTACTTC. This codes for CASKRGEEIETQYF.